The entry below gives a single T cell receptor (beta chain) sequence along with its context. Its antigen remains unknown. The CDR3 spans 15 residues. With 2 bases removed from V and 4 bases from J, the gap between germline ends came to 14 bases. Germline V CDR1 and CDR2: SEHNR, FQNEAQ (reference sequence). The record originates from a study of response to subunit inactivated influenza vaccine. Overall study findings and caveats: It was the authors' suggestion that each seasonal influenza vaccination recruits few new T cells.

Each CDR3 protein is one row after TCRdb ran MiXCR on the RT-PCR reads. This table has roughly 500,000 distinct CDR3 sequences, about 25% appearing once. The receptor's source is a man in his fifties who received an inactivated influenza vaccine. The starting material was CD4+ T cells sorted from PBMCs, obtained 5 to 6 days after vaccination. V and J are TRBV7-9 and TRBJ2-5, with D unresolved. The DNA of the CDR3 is TGTGCCAGCAGCTTACCGAGGCGGCTAGGAGAGACCCAGTACTTC. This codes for CASSLPRRLGETQYF.